The 13 T cell receptor beta chains below all came from one sample that was sequenced in a study of regulatory and conventional T cells in RAG deficiency. The sorted conventional CD4+ T cells were CD25-low and CD127-high, with genomic DNA sequenced. This table comes from immunoSEQ multiplex PCR, and its TCRdb copy is limited to in-frame clones, with some not included. Seen here are approximately 12,000 clones, 85% to 95% observed once, and the top ten hold 1.1%. The sample was also linked to a second study, of regulatory T cells. As that study records: Primers: 52 TRBV forward and 13 TRBJ reverse.

Sequencing was carried out using CD4+ effector T cells sorted from blood. Receptor source: a human donor in good health.

The chain couples TRBV5-1 to TRBJ2-3, with 9 bases aligning to TRBD2. This CDR3 spans 16 amino acids. V gave up 5 bases and J gave up 4 bases; unmatched junction bases: 11. The germline gives CDR1 SGHRS, CDR2 YFSETQ. The CDR3 spells CASSFLAGSVPDTQYF. The CDR3 coding sequence is TGCGCCAGCAGTTTCCTAGCGGGGAGTGTCCCAGATACGCAGTATTTT.

The V and J genes are TRBV29-1 and TRBJ2-5; no firm D call. CDR3 length: 16 residues. Germline CDR1 SQVTM, CDR2 ANQGSEA. With 4 bases removed from V and 4 bases from J, the gap between germline ends came to 22 bases. CDR3 coding DNA: TGCAGCGTTGGTGGCCGCACCGATAGGGTACGAGAGACCCAGTACTTC. Protein: CSVGGRTDRVRETQYF.

V and J are TRBV11-2 and TRBJ2-1; 7 positions match TRBD1. Germline V gene data show CDR1 as SGHAT and CDR2 as FQNNGV. With V trimmed by 6 bases and J by 4 bases, 12 bases remained unmatched. This CDR3 is 16 amino acids long. As DNA, the CDR3 is TGTGCCAGCAGGAATATTAGACAGGGCCTATACAATGAGCAGTTCTTC. Translating gives CASRNIRQGLYNEQFF.

This clone was seen only once. This rearrangement joins TRBV19 to TRBJ1-1; D is undetermined. Germline CDR1 and CDR2: LNHDA and SQIVND (reference sequence). V lost 4 bases and J 3 bases, leaving 12 bases between the germline ends. This CDR3 contains 14 residues. The DNA of the CDR3 is TGTGCCAGTAGTAAAGGGCAGATGTACACTGAAGCTTTCTTT. Encoded protein: CASSKGQMYTEAFF.

This clone occurred once. V is TRBV18 and J is TRBJ1-1; 12 bases are a match to TRBD1. The V segment lost 4 bases and the J segment 6 bases; nucleotides outside the gene matches: 9. This CDR3 has 16 amino acids. Germline V gene lookup returns CDR1 KGHSH and CDR2 LQKENI. CDR3 DNA: TGTGCCAGCTCACGGGGGACAGGGGGCGTTTCTGCTGAAGCTTTCTTT. It translates to CASSRGTGGVSAEAFF.

The gene calls are TRBV5-4 and TRBJ2-7; 15 bases align to TRBD2. Germline CDR1 and CDR2: SGHNT and YYREEE (reference sequence). The V gene end was trimmed by 4 bases and the J gene end by 7 bases; junction bases not matched to a gene: 12. The length of the CDR3 is 17 residues. As DNA, the CDR3 is TGTGCCAGCAGCGCAGGACTAGCGGGGGGGACCGTTTGGGAGCAGTACTTC. Amino acid sequence: CASSAGLAGGTVWEQYF.

The chain links TRBV29-1 to TRBJ1-2, with unresolved D. The germline gives CDR1 SQVTM, CDR2 ANQGSEA. Trimming stripped 0 bases from V and 7 bases from J, with 18 bases between. This CDR3 spans 15 amino acids. This CDR3 is CSVEDLGRGRRGYTF. CDR3 coding DNA: TGCAGCGTTGAAGATTTAGGCAGAGGTCGCCGTGGCTACACCTTC.

The V call is TRBV7-2, the J call TRBJ2-5; D perhaps matches TRBD1 (6 bases). This CDR3 has 15 amino acids. Germline values: CDR1 SGHTA, CDR2 FQGNSA. Trimming removed 5 bases from V and 3 bases from J, with 16 bases in between. CDR3 in amino acids: CASSPDRTRKETQYF. The DNA for the CDR3 is TGTGCCAGCAGCCCAGACAGGACGAGGAAAGAGACCCAGTACTTC. Full variable domain (rest looked up from reference TRBV7-2 and TRBJ2-5): GAGVSQSPSNKVTEKGKDVELRCDPISGHTALYWYRQSLGQGLEFLIYFQGNSAPDKSGLPSDRFSAERTGGSVSTLTIQRTQQEDSAVYLCASSPDRTRKETQYFGPGTRLLVL.

This clone was detected only once. This chain uses TRBV28 with TRBJ2-7; 7 bases map to TRBD2. The V and J ends lost 4 bases and 3 bases, in that order; junction bases with no gene match: 9. CDR1 is MDHEN, CDR2 SYDVKM, per germline. The CDR3 covers 15 residues. DNA for the CDR3: TGTGCCAGCAGTTCCGAACTAGCGAGCCTCTACGAGCAGTACTTC. This sequence encodes CASSSELASLYEQYF.

J is TRBJ1-5 and V is TRBV5-1, with a possible D match to TRBD1 (6 bases). The CDR3 spans 15 residues. Germline loops: CDR1 SGHRS, CDR2 YFSETQ. V shed 1 base and J shed 2 bases, with 10 bases lying between them. CDR3 in DNA: TGCGCCAGCAGCTTGTCAGGGGCTGGCAATCAGCCCCAGCATTTT. Protein product: CASSLSGAGNQPQHF.

The chain is built from TRBV28 and TRBJ2-3; a weak D match, TRBD2 (6 bases). The V gene's germline CDR1 is MDHEN and CDR2 SYDVKM. The CDR3 runs to 14 residues. Trimming shortened V by 3 bases and J by 3 bases, and 10 bases separated the two germline ends. The DNA for the CDR3 is TGTGCCAGCAGTTTGGGGGGAGAGACAGATACGCAGTATTTT. It specifies CASSLGGETDTQYF.

The rearrangement joins TRBV28 to TRBJ1-1; D possibly corresponds to TRBD1 (5 bases). The CDR3 has 12 residues. Germline V CDR1 and CDR2: MDHEN, SYDVKM. V was clipped by 7 bases and J by 4 bases, with 10 bases between them. This chain's CDR3 is CASTTGGTEAFF. The CDR3 DNA reads as TGTGCCAGCACCACCGGGGGCACTGAAGCTTTCTTT.

The chain recombines TRBV2 with TRBJ1-4; D is possibly TRBD1 (6 bases). This CDR3 has 15 residues. Germline loops: CDR1 SNHLY, CDR2 FYNNEI. The germline V and J ends were trimmed by 4 bases and 8 bases, with 17 bases remaining between them. The CDR3, as DNA: TGTGCCAGCAGTGGCCCGACAGGAATAGGGGAAAAACTGTTTTTT. Protein: CASSGPTGIGEKLFF.